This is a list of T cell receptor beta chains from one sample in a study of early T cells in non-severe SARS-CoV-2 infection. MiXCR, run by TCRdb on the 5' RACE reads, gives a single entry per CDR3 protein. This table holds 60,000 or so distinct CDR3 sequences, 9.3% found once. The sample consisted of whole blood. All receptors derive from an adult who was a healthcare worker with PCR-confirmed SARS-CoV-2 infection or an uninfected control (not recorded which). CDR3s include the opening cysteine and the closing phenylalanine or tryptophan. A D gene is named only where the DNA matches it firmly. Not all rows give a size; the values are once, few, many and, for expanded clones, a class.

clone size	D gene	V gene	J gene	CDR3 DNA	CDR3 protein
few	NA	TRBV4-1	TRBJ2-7	TGCGCCAGCAGCCAAGCGCCGATCTACGAGCAGTACTTC	CASSQAPIYEQYF
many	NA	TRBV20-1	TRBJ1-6	TGCAGTGCTAGAGACGAGACAGGAGGGTTGCCCCTCCACTTT	CSARDETGGLPLHF
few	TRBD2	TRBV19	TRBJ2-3	TGTGCCAGTAGTACCCTCGGTCCTAGCGGGGGTGTAGATACGCAGTATTTT	CASSTLGPSGGVDTQYF
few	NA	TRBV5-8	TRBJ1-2	TGTGCCAGCAGGCCCGCCATTGCCGGATATGGCTACACCTTC	CASRPAIAGYGYTF
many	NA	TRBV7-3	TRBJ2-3	TGTGCCAGCAGCTTAATCGGGGGGCAACCAGATACGCAGTATTTT	CASSLIGGQPDTQYF
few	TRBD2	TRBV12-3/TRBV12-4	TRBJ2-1	TGTGCCAGCAGTCCAGCAGGGGATAGCGGGGGCAATGAGCAGTTCTTC	CASSPAGDSGGNEQFF
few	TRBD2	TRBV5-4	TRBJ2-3	TGTGCCAGCAGCTTCAAGGTGGCTAGCGGCATTTCTGGAACAGATACGCAGTATTTT	CASSFKVASGISGTDTQYF
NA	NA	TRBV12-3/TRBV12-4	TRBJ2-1	TGTGCCAGCAGTTTATTTGGCGGAACCAATGAGCAGTTCTTC	CASSLFGGTNEQFF
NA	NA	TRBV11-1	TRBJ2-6	TGTGCCAGCAGCTCTGACAGGTCTGGGGCCAACGTCCTGACTTTC	CASSSDRSGANVLTF
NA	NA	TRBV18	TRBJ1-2	TGTGCCAGCTCACTGCGACAAGTCTATGGCTACACCTTC	CASSLRQVYGYTF
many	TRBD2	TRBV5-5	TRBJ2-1	TGTGCCAGCAGCTTTCTCCCTAGCGGGGTCTCCTACAATGAGCAGTTCTTC	CASSFLPSGVSYNEQFF
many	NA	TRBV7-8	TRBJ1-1	TGTGCCAGCAGCCTCGGCCCACAGGTTGAAGCTTTCTTT	CASSLGPQVEAFF
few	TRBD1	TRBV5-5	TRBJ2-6	TGTGCCAGCAGCTTGGAGGGGGCGCCTGGGGCCAACGTCCTGACTTTC	CASSLEGAPGANVLTF
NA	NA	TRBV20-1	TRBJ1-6	TGCAGTGCTAGCCAGGGCGGCGGGAGATCACCCCTCCACTTT	CSASQGGGRSPLHF
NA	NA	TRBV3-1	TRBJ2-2	TGTGCCAGCAGCCACGCGGCAGAGTCCGGGGAGCCGTTTTTT	CASSHAAESGEPFF
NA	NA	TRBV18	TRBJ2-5	TGTGCCAGCTCACCCAGCAGGGTGGAGACCCAGTACTTC	CASSPSRVETQYF
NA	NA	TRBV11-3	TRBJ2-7	TGTGCCAGCAGCTTTAGTGCCCTGGGCGAGCAGTACTTC	CASSFSALGEQYF
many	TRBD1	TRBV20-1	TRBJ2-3	TGCAGTGCTGATAGACAGGGAAGGGCAGATACGCAGTATTTT	CSADRQGRADTQYF
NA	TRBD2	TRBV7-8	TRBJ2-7	TGTGCCAGCAGCGAGGGACTAGCGGGAGTTTCCTCCTACGAGCAGTACTTC	CASSEGLAGVSSYEQYF
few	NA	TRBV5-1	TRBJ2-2	TGCGCCAGCAGCTCGGGACAGAACACCGGGGAGCTGTTTTTT	CASSSGQNTGELFF
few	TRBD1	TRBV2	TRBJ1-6	TGTGCCAGCAGTGAGGGAGGGGGCGCCCATTCACCCCTCCACTTT	CASSEGGGAHSPLHF
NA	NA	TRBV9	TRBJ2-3	TGTGCCAGCACAATCGGGACCAGTGCCGAGGGGCAGTATTTT	CASTIGTSAEGQYF